One and the same sample provided the 26 T cell receptor beta chains below, sequenced in a study of blood T cells in healthy people across ages. Alongside a J-beta primer mix, a sample-barcoded 5' primer served in a second PCR lasting about 7 to 12 cycles. A single record per CDR3 protein comes from TCRdb applying MiXCR to the 5' RACE reads. Of 550,000 to 650,000 distinct CDR3 sequences listed, approximately 30% are singletons. The sample consisted of blood. These receptors were collected from a woman of 80 years or more in good health.

This chain uses TRBV5-5 with TRBJ2-1, with D perhaps matching TRBD2 (6 bases). This CDR3 is built from 14 residues. V was cut by 5 bases and J by 7 bases, with 16 bases left in between. Germline V gene sequence: CDR1 SGHKS, CDR2 YYEKEE (reference sequence). The CDR3 DNA is TGTGCCAGCAGTATTCTTTCGGGGGTGAATGAGCAGTTCTTC. Residues: CASSILSGVNEQFF. Filled out from reference TRBV5-5 and TRBJ2-1, the complete variable domain reads DAGVTQSPTHLIKTRGQQVTLRCSPISGHKSVSWYQQVLGQGPQFIFQYYEKEERGRGNFPDRFSARQFPNYSSELNVNALLLGDSALYLCASSILSGVNEQFFGPGTRLTVL.

This rearrangement joins TRBV6-2 or TRBV6-3 to TRBJ2-7; TRBD1 agrees at 7 bases. V lost 7 bases to trimming and J lost 2 bases; unmatched junction nucleotides: 8. Germline V gene data show CDR1 as MNHEY and CDR2 as SVGEGT. CDR3 size: 14 residues. CDR3 residues: CASTGWQGAYEQYF. The DNA of the CDR3 is TGTGCCAGCACTGGGTGGCAGGGGGCCTACGAGCAGTACTTC.

The V and J genes are TRBV2 and TRBJ2-3; 7 nucleotides agree with TRBD2. V lost 6 bases, J lost 2 bases, and 8 bases stayed unmatched. The germline gives CDR1 SNHLY, CDR2 FYNNEI. This CDR3 spans 15 amino acids. CDR3 sequence reads: CASRLTSWDTDTQYF. In nucleotides, the CDR3 is TGTGCCAGCAGGCTGACTAGCTGGGACACAGATACGCAGTATTTT.

This clonotype occurred many times. The V and J genes are TRBV7-8 and TRBJ1-1; D is ambiguous. V was shortened by 7 bases and J by 4 bases, with 7 bases between the two germline ends. This CDR3 is built from 11 residues. The germline gives CDR1 SGHVS, CDR2 FQNEAQ. CDR3 loop: CASTGSTEAFF. DNA for the CDR3: TGTGCCAGCACCGGATCCACTGAAGCTTTCTTT. The full variable domain, rest sourced from reference TRBV7-8 and TRBJ1-1, is GAGVSQSPRYKVAKRGQDVALRCDPISGHVSLFWYQQALGQGPEFLTYFQNEAQLDKSGLPSDRFFAERPEGSVSTLKIQRTQQEDSAVYLCASTGSTEAFFGQGTRLTVV.

Many counts were recorded for this clonotype. CDR3 loop: CASSLAGLASLANYGYTF. In DNA form, the CDR3 reads TGTGCCAGCAGCTTAGCAGGTCTCGCCAGCCTGGCTAACTATGGCTACACCTTC. The rearrangement joins TRBV7-8 to TRBJ1-2; D remains ambiguous. Germline CDR1 is SGHVS and CDR2 is FQNEAQ. V lost 0 bases and J lost 0, with 17 bases in between. This CDR3 has 18 amino acids.

This sequence joins TRBV5-1 and TRBJ2-5; D may correspond to TRBD1 or TRBD2 (5 bases each). V dropped 3 bases and J dropped 3 bases, with 12 bases sitting between them. The CDR3 runs 14 residues. The germline gives CDR1 SGHRS, CDR2 YFSETQ. CDR3 in amino acids: CASSWDHSEETQYF. CDR3 nucleotides: TGCGCCAGCAGCTGGGACCATTCTGAAGAGACCCAGTACTTC.

Concerning this clonotype: It may be a read error: a sequence one base away is much more abundant. This chain connects TRBV12-3 or TRBV12-4 to TRBJ2-5; 12 bases agree with TRBD2. V lost 6 bases and J lost 11; bases outside the gene matches: 13. The CDR3 runs 15 residues. In DNA form, the CDR3 reads TGTGCCAGCAGCTACCTAGCGGGGGGGCCCAATGAGCAGTACTTC. Translated: CASSYLAGGPNEQYF.

The chain joins TRBV4-2 to TRBJ1-2; TRBD1 is a possible D gene (6 bases). CDR1 is LGHNA and CDR2 is YNFKEQ in the germline V gene. The CDR3 covers 14 residues. Trimming took off 0 bases at V and 7 bases at J, with 12 bases between the two ends. The CDR3 DNA follows: TGTGCCAGCAGCCAAGATGCAGGGGTCGGTGGCTACACCTTC. It codes for CASSQDAGVGGYTF.

This clonotype occurred a few times. At one end the junction does not follow the germline gene, possibly because of a read error. The chain carries TRBV6-1 and TRBJ2-7; D possibly corresponds to TRBD2 (6 bases). Germline V CDR1 and CDR2: MNHNS, SASEGT. This CDR3 has 16 residues. The CDR3 protein is CASTERDGGGSYEQYF. In nucleotides, the CDR3 is TGTGCCAGCACTGAACGCGACGGGGGTGGCTCCTACGAGCAGTACTTC.

The rearrangement joins TRBV6-5 to TRBJ2-2; TRBD1 matches 10 bases. The CDR3 loop spans 14 amino acids. V was clipped by 10 bases and J by 6 bases; unmatched bases: 8. The germline CDR1 and CDR2 sequences are MNHEY and SVGAGI. The CDR3 loop reads CATRTGGFPGELFF. The CDR3 DNA sequence: TGTGCCACCCGGACAGGGGGATTTCCCGGGGAGCTGTTTTTT.

In this sample, this clonotype turned up many times. The rearrangement links TRBV6-5 to TRBJ1-1; 9 bases map to TRBD1. Germline CDR1 and CDR2: MNHEY and SVGAGI. This CDR3 contains 13 residues. J lost 3 bases, V lost 6 bases, and 2 bases had no gene match. The CDR3 loop is CASRRTGDTEAFF. CDR3 DNA: TGTGCCAGCAGGCGGACAGGGGACACTGAAGCTTTCTTT.

As for this clonotype: The junction shows a germline mismatch at one end, possibly a read error. The J gene is TRBJ2-2, the V gene TRBV20-1; D possibly matches TRBD1 or TRBD2 (5 bases each). The CDR3 is made up of 13 amino acids. The germline gives CDR1 DFQATT, CDR2 SNEGSKA (reference sequence). The chain's CDR3 is CSAGVLATGELFF. In DNA form, the CDR3 reads TGCAGTGCGGGGGTATTGGCGACCGGGGAACTGTTTTTT.

The chain employs TRBV9 and TRBJ1-3; a possible D gene is TRBD1 (5 bases). Germline V CDR1 and CDR2: SGDLS, YYNGEE. The germline V and J ends were trimmed by 4 bases and 0 bases, with 8 bases remaining between them. The CDR3 totals 14 residues. The CDR3 bases are TGTGCCAGCAGCCCAAGGGGCTCTGGAAACACCATATATTTT. Translating it yields CASSPRGSGNTIYF.

In this sample, this clonotype turned up many times. As DNA, the CDR3 is TGTGCCAGCAGCTTATCCCTCCAAGACTACGAGCAGTACTTC. Amino acid sequence: CASSLSLQDYEQYF. V is TRBV7-2 and J is TRBJ2-7; D not certain. Germline assignment: CDR1 SGHTA and CDR2 FQGNSA. V was clipped by 2 bases and J by 3 bases, with 11 bases between them. CDR3 length: 14 residues.

This clonotype was seen more than once but under ten times. The chain combines TRBV6-6 with TRBJ2-2; D is undetermined. The V gene lost 7 bases and the J gene lost 5 bases, with 5 bases spanning the gap. The CDR3 is 11 residues long. Germline loops: CDR1 MNHNY, CDR2 SVGAGI (reference sequence). Written as DNA, the CDR3 is TGTGCCAGCATGAGGACCGGGGAGCTGTTTTTT. Amino acids: CASMRTGELFF.

CDR3 nucleotide sequence: TGTGCCAGCAGTGAGCGTAACGGGGGGTACTCCAATGAGCAGTACTTC. Translated: CASSERNGGYSNEQYF. The chain uses TRBV6-1 and TRBJ2-7, with TRBD2 matching 7 bases. Per the germline V gene, CDR1 is MNHNS and CDR2 is SASEGT. V was clipped by 3 bases and J by 7 bases; unmatched bases: 15. This CDR3 spans 16 amino acids.

A remark on this clonotype: One base away lies a much larger clone, so this may be a sequencing read error. The chain links TRBV12-3 or TRBV12-4 to TRBJ2-3; D possibly matches TRBD1 or TRBD2 (5 bases each). The CDR3 loop spans 15 amino acids. CDR3 sequence reads: CASSPGTSIPDAQYF. CDR3 in DNA: TGTGCCAGCAGCCCGGGGACCTCTATTCCAGATGCGCAGTATTTT.

The V call is TRBV20-1, the J call TRBJ1-1; D not certain. The CDR3 has 11 amino acids. With 3 bases removed from V and 4 bases from J, the gap between germline ends came to 6 bases. Germline CDR1 and CDR2: DFQATT and SNEGSKA (reference sequence). The CDR3 DNA reads as TGCAGTGCTAGGGGGAGCACTGAAGCTTTCTTT. This sequence encodes CSARGSTEAFF.

V usage is TRBV20-1 and J usage is TRBJ1-2; no clear D. Germline V gives CDR1 DFQATT, CDR2 SNEGSKA (reference sequence). CDR3 length equals 14 residues. Trimming stripped 1 base from V and 2 bases from J, with 11 bases between. CDR3 amino acids: CSARASLLNYGYTF. The DNA for the CDR3 is TGCAGTGCTAGAGCTAGCCTCCTCAACTATGGCTACACCTTC.

This clonotype was counted a few times. A much larger clone lies a single base off, so this may be a read error. This sequence joins TRBV24-1 and TRBJ2-5, with TRBD1 identical over 7 bases. This CDR3 has 14 amino acids. J was trimmed by 11 bases and V by 11 bases; bases with no gene match: 19. Germline V gives CDR1 KGHDR, CDR2 SFDVKD. The CDR3 coding sequence is TGTGCCAACTCGACAGGGTACGCCTACAATGAGCAGTACTTC. It encodes CANSTGYAYNEQYF.

This clonotype was recorded at least ten times. CDR3 coding DNA: TGTGCCAGCAGCCAAGATTTACGGAGGGCCTACGAGCAGTACTTC. This translates into CASSQDLRRAYEQYF. V gene TRBV3-1 combines with J gene TRBJ2-7, with D maybe TRBD2 (6 bases). The CDR3 loop spans 15 amino acids. The V and J ends lost 0 bases and 2 bases respectively, with 11 bases between them. Germline V CDR1 and CDR2: LGHDT, YNNKEL (reference sequence).

This rearrangement joins TRBV6-5 to TRBJ2-7; tentative D call: TRBD2 (5 bases). Trimming stripped 8 bases from V and 5 bases from J, with 16 bases between. Germline values: CDR1 MNHEY, CDR2 SVGAGI. The CDR3 is 13 residues long. The CDR3 DNA reads TGTGCCAGCGTCCCTCCGGGATTAAACGAGCAGTACTTC. It translates to CASVPPGLNEQYF.

The sample holds many counts of this clonotype. At one end, the junction sequence differs from germline, possibly due to a read error. The chain has TRBV5-1 and TRBJ1-1; D possibly corresponds to TRBD1 (5 bases). The CDR3 consists of 14 residues. The germline gives CDR1 SGHRS, CDR2 YFSETQ. The CDR3 DNA sequence: TGTGCCAGCAGCCCCGGGACGGCTAACACTGAAGCTTTCTTT. This codes for CASSPGTANTEAFF.

Remarks on this clonotype: This may be a read error, as it is one base from a much larger clone. V usage is TRBV2 and J usage is TRBJ1-2, with D possibly TRBD1 on 5 matching bases. CDR3 length: 13 amino acids. The V gene's germline CDR1 is SNHLY and CDR2 FYNNEI. V shed 6 bases and J shed 6 bases, with 14 bases lying between them. CDR3 sequence reads: CASRGEAIDGYTF. The CDR3 nucleotides read TGTGCCAGCAGGGGGGAGGCTATCGATGGCTACACCTTC.

This clonotype was detected many times. This chain connects TRBV5-1 to TRBJ1-1; D might be TRBD1 (5 bases). Germline lookup yields CDR1 SGHRS and CDR2 YFSETQ. There are 15 residues in the CDR3. Trimming stripped 1 base from V and 1 base from J, with 11 bases between. Here the CDR3 reads CASSLLGPRNTEAFF. The CDR3 coding sequence is TGCGCCAGCAGCTTGCTGGGGCCCCGGAACACTGAAGCTTTCTTT.

J is TRBJ2-5 and V is TRBV5-1; 12 nucleotides align to TRBD1. Looked up from germline, CDR1 is SGHRS and CDR2 is YFSETQ. This CDR3 is built from 16 residues. Trimming removed 0 bases from V and 4 bases from J; junction bases left unmatched: 4. The CDR3 region is CASSLEWDRGPETQYF. For the CDR3, the DNA is TGCGCCAGCAGCTTGGAGTGGGACAGGGGGCCAGAGACCCAGTACTTC.